The 31 T cell receptor beta chains reported below all come from one sample, sequenced in a study of T cell responses to AZD1222 COVID-19 vaccine. TCRdb's table, derived via immunoSEQ multiplex PCR, lists solely in-frame clones and lacks some. The sample lists approximately 160,000 clones; around 92% were seen once. The specimen was peripheral blood, collected on day 0 of AZD1222 vaccination. Receptor source: an adult in good health.

This chain uses TRBV19 with TRBJ2-3; 8 nucleotides agree with TRBD2. The V gene's germline CDR1 is LNHDA and CDR2 SQIVND (reference sequence). V shed 3 bases and J 6 bases; nucleotides not matched to a gene: 17. CDR3 length: 18 residues. The CDR3 here is CASSIPGAGAAPTDTQYF. Here the CDR3 DNA reads TGTGCCAGTAGTATTCCCGGAGCGGGGGCCGCTCCAACGGATACGCAGTATTTT. Variable domain in full (rest from reference TRBV19 and TRBJ2-3): DGGITQSPKYLFRKEGQNVTLSCEQNLNHDAMYWYRQDPGQGLRLIYYSQIVNDFQKGDIAEGYSVSREKKESFPLTVTSAQKNPTAFYLCASSIPGAGAAPTDTQYFGPGTRLTVL.

The rearrangement links TRBV19 to TRBJ1-3, with D perhaps matching TRBD1 (6 bases). Trimming stripped 5 bases from V and 2 bases from J, with 10 bases between. The CDR3 runs 14 residues. CDR1 is LNHDA, CDR2 SQIVND, per germline (reference sequence). The DNA for the CDR3 is TGTGCCAGTAGTGAACAGGGACCTGGAAACACCATATATTTT. The encoded protein is CASSEQGPGNTIYF.

This rearrangement joins TRBV10-3 to TRBJ1-2; tentative D call: TRBD1 (5 bases). The CDR3 extends over 14 amino acids. V lost 3 bases, J lost 3 bases, and 11 bases lay in between. The germline V gene encodes CDR1 ENHRY and CDR2 SYGVKD. Here the CDR3 DNA reads TGTGCCATCAGTGACGGGGGTACTTACTATGGCTACACCTTC. Its protein is CAISDGGTYYGYTF.

This sequence joins TRBV5-1 and TRBJ2-5; D is perhaps TRBD1 or TRBD2 (5 bases each). Per the germline V gene, CDR1 is SGHRS and CDR2 is YFSETQ. The CDR3 totals 17 residues. The V and J ends lost 3 bases and 3 bases respectively, with 21 bases between them. In nucleotides, the CDR3 is TGCGCCAGCAGCTACTATCCCGGGACGGCAGTCAAAGAGACCCAGTACTTC. Translation gives CASSYYPGTAVKETQYF. Full variable domain (rest looked up from reference TRBV5-1 and TRBJ2-5): KAGVTQTPRYLIKTRGQQVTLSCSPISGHRSVSWYQQTPGQGLQFLFEYFSETQRNKGNFPGRFSGRQFSNSRSEMNVSTLELGDSALYLCASSYYPGTAVKETQYFGPGTRLLVL.

This rearrangement joins TRBV7-2 to TRBJ1-6; D is possibly TRBD1 (6 bases). The germline gives CDR1 SGHTA, CDR2 FQGNSA. With 1 base removed from V and 9 bases from J, the gap between germline ends came to 13 bases. The CDR3 is made up of 15 amino acids. The DNA for the CDR3 is TGTGCCAGCAGCTTAGGGGGGGCGGTTAGTTCACCCCTCCACTTT. It specifies CASSLGGAVSSPLHF.

This chain uses TRBV5-1 with TRBJ1-1; 9 bases match TRBD1. The CDR3 consists of 14 residues. Germline CDR1 is SGHRS and CDR2 is YFSETQ. Trimming cost V 4 bases and J 1 base; bases outside gene matches: 2. The CDR3 DNA is TGCGCCAGCAGCGTGGACAGGGGGAACACTGAAGCTTTCTTT. This encodes CASSVDRGNTEAFF.

The J gene is TRBJ1-4, the V gene TRBV12-3 or TRBV12-4; 7 bases align to TRBD1. This CDR3 contains 13 residues. V shed 10 bases, J shed 3 bases, and the junction held 5 bases outside the gene matches. CDR3 nucleotides: TGTGCCACCCGCGGGACAGCTAATGAAAAACTGTTTTTT. It encodes CATRGTANEKLFF.

The V and J genes are TRBV4-1 and TRBJ1-2; 8 bases map to TRBD1. Germline V gives CDR1 MGHRA, CDR2 YSYEKL. This CDR3 has 18 amino acids. Germline trimming cut 3 bases from V and 1 base from J; bases unmatched to any gene: 13. For the CDR3, the DNA is TGCGCCAGCAGCCATCCCCGGGACAGGCAACAAATTAACTATGGCTACACCTTC. Residues: CASSHPRDRQQINYGYTF.

The V and J genes are TRBV7-9 and TRBJ1-2; D remains unclear. Trimming took off 4 bases at V and 8 bases at J, with 11 bases between the two ends. Germline CDR1 and CDR2: SEHNR and FQNEAQ (reference sequence). The length of the CDR3 is 12 residues. The CDR3 DNA sequence: TGTGCCAGCAGCTCTGAGACAATCGGCTACACCTTC. This gives the protein CASSSETIGYTF.

The genes are TRBV9 and TRBJ1-1; D is unresolved. The CDR3 spans 13 residues. CDR1 and CDR2 (germline): SGDLS, YYNGEE. V was cut by 4 bases and J by 1 base, with 8 bases left in between. CDR3 DNA: TGTGCCAGCAGCCAACTCCCGAACACTGAAGCTTTCTTT. This codes for CASSQLPNTEAFF.

The gene calls are TRBV5-1 and TRBJ2-7, with TRBD2 identical over 8 bases. The CDR3 totals 14 residues. CDR1 and CDR2 (germline): SGHRS, YFSETQ. J gave up 7 bases and V 7 bases, and 13 bases lay outside the gene matches. The CDR3 nucleotides read TGCGCCAGCGGAACCGGGGGGGCCTTGGGAGAGCAGTACTTC. It translates to CASGTGGALGEQYF. The complete variable domain, with remaining parts taken from reference TRBV5-1 and TRBJ2-7, reads KAGVTQTPRYLIKTRGQQVTLSCSPISGHRSVSWYQQTPGQGLQFLFEYFSETQRNKGNFPGRFSGRQFSNSRSEMNVSTLELGDSALYLCASGTGGALGEQYFGPGTRLTVT.

This clone appeared a single time. This chain links TRBV9 with TRBJ1-1; 9 positions match TRBD1. The CDR3 runs 15 residues. From germline, CDR1 is SGDLS and CDR2 YYNGEE. V was pared by 0 bases and J by 6 bases, with 6 bases of the junction left unmatched. CDR3 coding DNA: TGTGCCAGCAGCGTAGGCGGGACAGGGTATTCTGAAGCTTTCTTT. Its translation: CASSVGGTGYSEAFF.

CDR3 residues: CASSLGLESPLHF. The CDR3, as DNA: TGCGCCAGCAGCCTAGGCCTTGAGTCACCCCTCCACTTT. The genes are TRBV4-1 and TRBJ1-6; no clear D gene. Trimming took off 4 bases at V and 10 bases at J, with 11 bases between the two ends. The germline gives CDR1 MGHRA, CDR2 YSYEKL. The CDR3 covers 13 residues.

The chain combines TRBV7-9 with TRBJ2-1; 10 bases fit TRBD2. In germline, CDR1 is SEHNR, CDR2 FQNEAQ (reference sequence). V was pared by 4 bases and J by 9 bases, with 12 bases of the junction left unmatched. CDR3 length: 16 amino acids. For the CDR3, the DNA is TGTGCCAGCAGCTCGCAGGAACTAGCGGGGAGACGTGAGCAGTTCTTC. Amino acid sequence: CASSSQELAGRREQFF.

V usage is TRBV7-6 and J usage is TRBJ2-3, with D unresolved. This CDR3 contains 17 residues. Germline CDR1 and CDR2: SGHVS and FNYEAQ. V lost 1 base and J lost 0, with 14 bases in between. The CDR3 sequence: CASSLGPPQASTDTQYF. DNA of the CDR3: TGTGCCAGCAGCTTAGGTCCACCGCAGGCTAGCACAGATACGCAGTATTTT.

The chain has TRBV7-9 and TRBJ2-2, with D perhaps TRBD2 (5 bases). V lost 0 bases to trimming and J lost 5 bases, with 13 bases between them. The CDR3 length is 16 residues. Germline V gives CDR1 SEHNR, CDR2 FQNEAQ (reference sequence). The DNA for the CDR3 is TGTGCCAGCAGCTTAGCCCGGCGGGCAGGTACCGGGGAGCTGTTTTTT. It specifies CASSLARRAGTGELFF. Full variable domain (missing parts from reference TRBV7-9 and TRBJ2-2): DTGVSQNPRHKITKRGQNVTFRCDPISEHNRLYWYRQTLGQGPEFLTYFQNEAQLEKSRLLSDRFSAERPKGSFSTLEIQRTEQGDSAMYLCASSLARRAGTGELFFGEGSRLTVL.

The chain couples TRBV11-3 to TRBJ2-7; 10 nucleotides line up with TRBD1. Trimming cost V 6 bases and J 9 bases; bases outside gene matches: 14. This CDR3 contains 15 residues. Germline V CDR1 and CDR2: SGHNT, YENEEA. The CDR3, as DNA: TGTGCCAGCAGGCCTATAGTTCGACAGGGGGCGCGGCAGTACTTC. Its translation: CASRPIVRQGARQYF. The full variable domain, its missing parts supplied by reference TRBV11-3 and TRBJ2-7, is EAGVVQSPRYKIIEKKQPVAFWCNPISGHNTLYWYLQNLGQGPELLIRYENEEAVDDSQLPKDRFSAERLKGVDSTLKIQPAELGDSAVYLCASRPIVRQGARQYFGPGTRLTVT.

This chain joins TRBV5-1 and TRBJ1-3, with unresolved D. The CDR3 extends over 13 amino acids. The V end lost 2 bases, the J end lost 4 bases, and 7 bases lay between the germline ends. The germline V gene has CDR1 SGHRS and CDR2 YFSETQ. The CDR3 loop is CASSFTGGNTIYF. The CDR3 DNA sequence: TGCGCCAGCAGCTTCACTGGGGGAAACACCATATATTTT.

The J gene is TRBJ1-4, the V gene TRBV4-1, with D possibly matching TRBD1 (6 bases). Germline lookup yields CDR1 MGHRA and CDR2 YSYEKL. V lost 2 bases and J lost 6, with 13 bases in between. The CDR3 runs to 15 residues. CDR3 in DNA: TGCGCCAGCAGCCAAATGGGGGCCCGACATGAAAAACTGTTTTTT. This encodes CASSQMGARHEKLFF.

The chain employs TRBV9 and TRBJ2-6; the D is unclear. The V gene lost 0 bases and the J gene lost 1 base, with 2 bases spanning the gap. The CDR3 covers 14 residues. Germline CDR1 is SGDLS and CDR2 is YYNGEE. CDR3 in DNA: TGTGCCAGCAGCGTAGGGTCTGGGGCCAACGTCCTGACTTTC. This translates into CASSVGSGANVLTF. Full variable domain (remainder filled in from reference TRBV9 and TRBJ2-6): DSGVTQTPKHLITATGQRVTLRCSPRSGDLSVYWYQQSLDQGLQFLIQYYNGEERAKGNILERFSAQQFPDLHSELNLSSLELGDSALYFCASSVGSGANVLTFGAGSRLTVL.

The chain links TRBV27 to TRBJ1-2; 10 bases align to TRBD1. The length of the CDR3 is 14 residues. V lost 5 bases and J lost 5; bases outside the gene matches: 5. In germline, CDR1 is MNHEY, CDR2 SMNVEV (reference sequence). CDR3 coding DNA: TGTGCCAGCAGTCCTAGGACAGGGGGGTATGGCTACACCTTC. Amino acids: CASSPRTGGYGYTF.

V is TRBV19 and J is TRBJ1-2; D gene uncertain. The CDR3 sequence is 15 residues long. V shed 7 bases and J shed 0 bases, with 15 bases lying between them. In germline, CDR1 is LNHDA, CDR2 SQIVND (reference sequence). The CDR3 region is CASTHRTATNYGYTF. In DNA, the CDR3 is TGTGCCAGTACCCATCGGACGGCTACTAACTATGGCTACACCTTC.

V is TRBV2 and J is TRBJ2-3; tentative D call: TRBD1 (6 bases). V lost 6 bases and J 0 bases, leaving 16 bases between the germline ends. The CDR3 is made up of 16 amino acids. Looked up from germline, CDR1 is SNHLY and CDR2 is FYNNEI. The CDR3 here is CASRRTGTYSTDTQYF. Written as DNA, the CDR3 is TGTGCCAGCAGGAGAACCGGGACATATAGCACAGATACGCAGTATTTT.

The rearrangement joins TRBV2 to TRBJ1-5; D is undetermined. The V gene lost 7 bases and the J gene lost 4 bases, with 11 bases spanning the gap. Germline V gene data show CDR1 as SNHLY and CDR2 as FYNNEI. The length of the CDR3 is 13 residues. CDR3 sequence: CASTILGNQPQHF. DNA of the CDR3: TGTGCCAGCACTATCCTGGGGAATCAGCCCCAGCATTTT.

The rearrangement uses TRBV6-5 and TRBJ2-3; D is ambiguous. The CDR3 contains 13 residues. Germline V gene lookup returns CDR1 MNHEY and CDR2 SVGAGI. Trimming cost V 6 bases and J 0 bases, with 7 bases left between them. DNA for the CDR3: TGTGCCAGCAGGGGGATAAGCACAGATACGCAGTATTTT. The encoded protein is CASRGISTDTQYF.

This rearrangement joins TRBV18 to TRBJ2-7; D is unresolved. CDR3 size: 14 residues. V was shortened by 2 bases and J by 0 bases, with 8 bases between the two germline ends. The germline V gene encodes CDR1 KGHSH and CDR2 LQKENI. CDR3 protein: CASSPNTLSYEQYF. CDR3 nucleotides: TGTGCCAGCTCACCAAACACCCTCTCCTACGAGCAGTACTTC.

The V and J genes are TRBV5-6 and TRBJ1-2; unclear D gene. Between the trimmed V and J ends, which lost 0 bases and 1 base, there was a span of 7 bases. The CDR3 sequence is 14 residues long. Germline CDR1 is SGHDT and CDR2 is YYEEEE. The CDR3 region has the DNA TGTGCCAGCAGCTTGGACAGCTATAACTATGGCTACACCTTC. As protein: CASSLDSYNYGYTF.

V and J are TRBV4-1 and TRBJ2-2; 9 nucleotides agree with TRBD2. Trimming cost V 1 base and J 6 bases; bases outside gene matches: 6. CDR1 and CDR2 from the germline V gene are MGHRA and YSYEKL. The CDR3 has 16 residues. The CDR3, as DNA: TGCGCCAGCAGCCAAGGTCGCGGGGGGGCCCCCGGGGAGCTGTTTTTT. Its protein product is CASSQGRGGAPGELFF.

This chain uses TRBV5-1 with TRBJ1-1; D might be TRBD1 (5 bases). Per germline, CDR1 SGHRS and CDR2 YFSETQ. CDR3 length: 15 amino acids. Between the trimmed V and J ends, which lost 5 bases and 0 bases, there was a span of 14 bases. The CDR3 DNA follows: TGCGCCAGCAGTAAAAACAGGAACTTGAACACTGAAGCTTTCTTT. This gives the protein CASSKNRNLNTEAFF.

The CDR3 is CASSLEGQTYEQYF. The CDR3 coding sequence is TGTGCCAGCAGCTTAGAAGGACAGACCTACGAGCAGTACTTC. This sequence joins TRBV11-1 and TRBJ2-7; the D gene is possibly TRBD1 (6 bases). This CDR3 has 14 residues. Deletions cut 1 base from V and 2 bases from J, with 9 bases between. Looked up from germline, CDR1 is SGHAT and CDR2 is FQDESV (reference sequence). The entire variable domain, with the rest obtained from reference TRBV11-1 and TRBJ2-7, is as follows: EAEVAQSPRYKITEKSQAVAFWCDPISGHATLYWYRQILGQGPELLVQFQDESVVDDSQLPKDRFSAERLKGVDSTLKIQPAELGDSAMYLCASSLEGQTYEQYFGPGTRLTVT.

The chain uses TRBV19 and TRBJ2-7, with 9 bases lining up with TRBD1. Per germline, CDR1 LNHDA and CDR2 SQIVND (reference sequence). V lost 3 bases, J lost 3 bases, and 3 bases stayed unmatched. The CDR3 totals 14 residues. The CDR3 region has the DNA TGTGCCAGTAGTATCTCGGACAGGGGCTACGAGCAGTACTTC. Translation gives CASSISDRGYEQYF.